This T cell receptor (beta chain) was recovered during a study of OX40 agonist ivuxolimab in advanced cancers. About the study: Three dose-escalation patients had partial responses: one with hepatocellular carcinoma and two with cutaneous melanoma.

The repertoire was sequenced with immunoSEQ multiplex PCR; TCRdb's copy has only in-frame clones and lacks some. Here the sample spans about 140,000 clones, about 93% being singletons. Study-level findings and limits: The study observed clonal expansion of CD4+ and CD8+ blood T cells by week 6 at 0.1 to 3.0 mg/kg. Researchers report that CD8+ T cells had, on average, more expanded clones than CD4+.

The CDR3 runs to 13 residues. The V end was cut by 10 bases, the J end by 3 bases, with 13 bases between. CDR1 and CDR2 (germline): WSHSY, SAAADI. A remark on this clone: Its specificity is unknown.

This TCR was recovered from an adult with an advanced solid tumor such as melanoma, head and neck, liver or kidney cancer. The chain uses TRBV10-2 and TRBJ1-5; the D gene is possibly TRBD1 (5 bases). Sample: CD4+ or CD8+ T cells sorted from blood, taken in a trial of the OX40 agonist ivuxolimab. The CDR3 bases are TGCGCCACCTCAGGGCAGATCAATCAGCCCCAGCATTTT. This translates into CATSGQINQPQHF.